One sample yielded the 19 T cell receptor beta chains listed below, sequenced in a study of blood T cell repertoires in COVID-19. Libraries were prepared by immunoSEQ multiplex PCR; TCRdb keeps only in-frame clonotypes and omits some of them. The sample holds 150,000 to 200,000 clones, more than 65% seen once. Sequenced material: peripheral blood. Receptor source: a human donor with acute or convalescent COVID-19. The donor label of this sample is uncertain.

This chain connects TRBV2 to TRBJ1-3; 10 nucleotides agree with TRBD1. The germline V gene encodes CDR1 SNHLY and CDR2 FYNNEI. After removal of 5 bases from V and 5 bases from J, the junction contained 6 bases not matched to a gene. The CDR3 covers 15 residues. CDR3 coding DNA: TGTGCCAGCAGTCCAGAGACAGGGGGCAGAAACACCATATATTTT. It is translated as CASSPETGGRNTIYF.

The gene calls are TRBV29-1 and TRBJ1-4; D might be TRBD1 (6 bases). Trimming cost V 4 bases and J 8 bases, with 11 bases left between them. CDR1 and CDR2 from the germline V gene are SQVTM and ANQGSEA. The CDR3 runs 12 residues. The DNA of the CDR3 is TGCAGCGTTGGGGGCGACAGGGAAAAACTGTTTTTT. It codes for CSVGGDREKLFF.

The genes are TRBV6-6 and TRBJ2-6; the D gene is possibly TRBD1 (7 bases). The V end lost 5 bases, the J end lost 2 bases, and 19 bases lay between the germline ends. Germline V gene sequence: CDR1 MNHNY, CDR2 SVGAGI (reference sequence). CDR3 length: 18 amino acids. The CDR3 coding sequence is TGTGCCAGCAGTCCGGGAGAGAGGGGGCGGGCTGGGGCCAACGTCCTGACTTTC. As protein: CASSPGERGRAGANVLTF.

V and J are TRBV10-2 and TRBJ1-5, with 9 bases lining up with TRBD1. The CDR3 has 17 residues. V lost 9 bases and J lost 0; bases outside the gene matches: 12. Germline V CDR1 and CDR2: WSHSY, SAAADI. CDR3 sequence: CARRQGVTPYSNQPQHF. CDR3 DNA: TGCGCCAGGAGACAGGGGGTCACCCCTTATAGCAATCAGCCCCAGCATTTT.

The chain links TRBV5-1 to TRBJ2-2, with TRBD1 matching 8 bases. V shed 2 bases, J shed 6 bases, and the junction held 6 bases outside the gene matches. CDR3 length equals 15 residues. Germline values: CDR1 SGHRS, CDR2 YFSETQ. In DNA form, the CDR3 reads TGCGCCAGCAGCTTAAGGTCGGACAGGGCCGGGGAGCTGTTTTTT. The encoded protein is CASSLRSDRAGELFF.

The V call is TRBV11-2, the J call TRBJ1-2; D might be TRBD1 (5 bases). The CDR3 covers 16 residues. V lost 2 bases and J lost 3, with 16 bases in between. Germline values: CDR1 SGHAT, CDR2 FQNNGV. CDR3 sequence reads: CASSLITGGGDYGYTF. The DNA for the CDR3 is TGTGCCAGCAGCTTAATAACCGGGGGTGGGGACTATGGCTACACCTTC.

This chain uses TRBV11-2 with TRBJ2-5, with D possibly TRBD1 on 6 matching bases. The CDR3 runs to 13 residues. V was pared by 7 bases and J by 1 base, with 10 bases between. Germline V gene lookup returns CDR1 SGHAT and CDR2 FQNNGV. In nucleotides, the CDR3 is TGTGCCAGCAACCTACAGGGCCAAGAGACCCAGTACTTC. Its translation is CASNLQGQETQYF.

The J gene is TRBJ1-5, the V gene TRBV19; a possible D gene is TRBD1 (5 bases). CDR1 and CDR2 (germline): LNHDA, SQIVND (reference sequence). CDR3 size: 15 residues. V lost 3 bases and J 1 base, leaving 10 bases between the germline ends. The CDR3 reads CASSIGRVSNQPQHF. Written as DNA, the CDR3 is TGTGCCAGTAGTATCGGCAGGGTGAGCAATCAGCCCCAGCATTTT.

The CDR3 DNA reads as TGTGCCAGCAGCCAAGGACAGAACACCGGGGAGCTGTTTTTT. Protein product: CASSQGQNTGELFF. The genes are TRBV11-3 and TRBJ2-2; D possibly corresponds to TRBD1 (5 bases). V lost 5 bases and J 1 base, leaving 8 bases between the germline ends. Germline V gives CDR1 SGHNT, CDR2 YENEEA. This CDR3 region has 14 residues.

V gene TRBV11-2 combines with J gene TRBJ2-2, with D possibly being TRBD2 (6 bases). Germline values: CDR1 SGHAT, CDR2 FQNNGV. CDR3 length: 15 residues. Between the trimmed V and J ends, which lost 5 bases and 1 base, there was a span of 11 bases. CDR3 amino acids: CASSPRDWNTGELFF. The CDR3 DNA sequence: TGTGCCAGCAGCCCCCGGGACTGGAACACCGGGGAGCTGTTTTTT.

This chain uses TRBV11-2 with TRBJ2-6, with D possibly TRBD1 on 5 matching bases. V gave up 2 bases and J gave up 15 bases, with 17 bases separating them. CDR1 and CDR2 from the germline V gene are SGHAT and FQNNGV. The CDR3 extends over 14 amino acids. In DNA, the CDR3 is TGTGCCAGCAGCTTAAATGGACAAACGATAGGCCTGACTTTC. Protein product: CASSLNGQTIGLTF.

The chain recombines TRBV5-1 with TRBJ1-1; 10 bases line up with TRBD1. The V gene end was trimmed by 4 bases and the J gene end by 4 bases; junction bases not matched to a gene: 7. This CDR3 spans 15 amino acids. The germline V gene encodes CDR1 SGHRS and CDR2 YFSETQ. The CDR3 bases are TGCGCCAGCAGCGAGAGGACAGGGGGTGTCACTGAAGCTTTCTTT. Protein product: CASSERTGGVTEAFF.

The chain joins TRBV28 to TRBJ1-2; perhaps TRBD1 as D (5 bases). From germline, CDR1 is MDHEN and CDR2 SYDVKM. Trimming pared 6 bases from V and 3 bases from J, leaving 26 bases between. The CDR3 length is 18 residues. Here the CDR3 DNA reads TGTGCCAGCAGCGAGACAGTTCCCCTCATCCCATCATACTATGGCTACACCTTC. As protein: CASSETVPLIPSYYGYTF.

The genes are TRBV14 and TRBJ2-5, with 7 bases that match TRBD1. J gave up 5 bases and V 4 bases, and 4 bases lay outside the gene matches. The germline V gene encodes CDR1 SGHDN and CDR2 FVKESK. The CDR3 is made up of 13 amino acids. CDR3 nucleotide sequence: TGTGCCAGCAGCCGACAGGGTCTGGAGACCCAGTACTTC. Amino acids: CASSRQGLETQYF.

In this sample, this clone turned up a few times. The chain is built from TRBV5-1 and TRBJ1-1; D might be TRBD1 (5 bases). This CDR3 spans 13 amino acids. V lost 4 bases to trimming and J lost 0 bases, with 7 bases between them. From germline, CDR1 is SGHRS and CDR2 YFSETQ. The chain's CDR3 is CASSQTVNTEAFF. The CDR3 DNA reads as TGCGCCAGCAGCCAGACAGTGAACACTGAAGCTTTCTTT. Full variable domain (outside the CDR3, taken from reference TRBV5-1 and TRBJ1-1): KAGVTQTPRYLIKTRGQQVTLSCSPISGHRSVSWYQQTPGQGLQFLFEYFSETQRNKGNFPGRFSGRQFSNSRSEMNVSTLELGDSALYLCASSQTVNTEAFFGQGTRLTVV.

The chain has TRBV2 and TRBJ2-1, with a possible D match to TRBD1 (5 bases). The CDR3 contains 14 residues. The V gene lost 6 bases and the J gene lost 6 bases, with 15 bases spanning the gap. Per the germline V gene, CDR1 is SNHLY and CDR2 is FYNNEI. CDR3 sequence (DNA): TGTGCCAGCAGGGCGGACCAGGGTTCCAATGAGCAGTTCTTC. Protein sequence: CASRADQGSNEQFF.

This chain uses TRBV19 with TRBJ2-3; 10 positions agree with TRBD2. Germline CDR1 is LNHDA and CDR2 is SQIVND (reference sequence). The CDR3 is 15 amino acids. The V gene end was trimmed by 6 bases and the J gene end by 2 bases; junction bases not matched to a gene: 5. CDR3 sequence (DNA): TGTGCCAGTAGAAAAGCGGGGGGGCTCACAGATACGCAGTATTTT. Amino acid sequence: CASRKAGGLTDTQYF. Variable domain in full (rest from reference TRBV19 and TRBJ2-3): DGGITQSPKYLFRKEGQNVTLSCEQNLNHDAMYWYRQDPGQGLRLIYYSQIVNDFQKGDIAEGYSVSREKKESFPLTVTSAQKNPTAFYLCASRKAGGLTDTQYFGPGTRLTVL.

V gene TRBV14 combines with J gene TRBJ2-3; 10 nucleotides align to TRBD2. Germline-derived CDR1 and CDR2 are SGHDN and FVKESK. With 0 bases clipped from V and 2 bases from J, the junction kept 5 bases outside the gene matches. The CDR3 loop spans 17 amino acids. CDR3 in DNA: TGTGCCAGCAGCCAAGATAGGGGACTAGCGATCACAGATACGCAGTATTTT. It yields the protein CASSQDRGLAITDTQYF.

The rearrangement uses TRBV4-2 and TRBJ2-5; tentative D call: TRBD2 (6 bases). CDR1 and CDR2 (germline): LGHNA, YNFKEQ. The length of the CDR3 is 16 residues. The V gene lost 3 bases and the J gene lost 5 bases, with 19 bases spanning the gap. The CDR3 here is CASSQDATRGSETQYF. In DNA form, the CDR3 reads TGTGCCAGCAGCCAGGACGCTACCCGGGGGTCGGAGACCCAGTACTTC.